This TCR beta chain was captured by sequencing in a study of T cell responses to AZD1222 COVID-19 vaccine (dated by TCRdb to the early 2020s). Background on the whole study: AZD1222 recipients whose second dose came at about 4 weeks and those whose second dose came at about 12 weeks were combined into one group, since spike-specific TCR depth and breadth did not differ between the two schedules. TCR sequencing covered 233 trial participants: 200 to 220 given two doses of AZD1222 and 26 given two doses of MenACWY control vaccine. Enrollment into the trials was organized by age into subgroups of 18-55, 56-69 and 70-plus years, and those subgroups contained roughly 150, 30 and 60 TCR-sequenced participants, respectively.

The time point label of this sample denotes: baseline before first vaccination. Vaccinee samples came from UK trials COV001 and COV002, including a single-blind randomized controlled phase 2/3 trial of AZD1222 (ChAdOx1 nCoV-19) in healthy adults. For TCRbeta chain sequencing, PBMC samples were collected from trial participants at day 0 and at day 28 after the second dose. What the study reported, not specific to this receptor: Reportedly, almost half of the unique spike-specific TCRs recognized epitopes lying outside the regions that are mutated in the B.1.351 and B.1.1.7 variants. The 56-69-year group was small, and its depth increase did not reach significance, likely because of low power. The whole spike protein was spanned by vaccine-associated CD4 TCRs, and dominant responses were seen in regions 160-218 and 743-854. After two AZD1222 doses, spike-specific TCR breadth and depth were significantly higher than at day 0 and than in MenACWY recipients. Most participants were white British and females outnumbered males, and the authors suggested that clonal diversity may have been underestimated. Because no samples from the day 14 peak response were available, repertoires could be characterized only after the peak T cell response. Conclusions about previously exposed vaccinees were limited because only 6 or 7 AZD1222 recipients were SARS-CoV-2 seropositive at baseline.

Concerning this clone: Its specific antigen is unknown. One base away there is no much larger clone; base qualities are not given.

The CDR3 regions of human TCRbeta chains were subjected to immunosequencing. The authors' pipeline ran thus. Repertoire TCRs were matched against a reference library of SARS-CoV-2-specific TCRs generated with the MIRA antigen-specificity platform. Breadth meant the fraction of unique TCRs that were SARS-CoV-2-associated, whereas depth meant the fraction of total T cells that were SARS-CoV-2-associated. Using the MIRA data, each spike-specific TCR was mapped to the spike region that the TCR reacts to and placed in a CD4 or CD8 class. Log10-transformed breadth and depth values were compared by one-way ANOVA with Sidak's multiple comparisons tests. The table was pulled from immuneACCESS by TCRdb, which kept in-frame rearrangements only. Such tables lose some clones; where checked, under half of the loss comes from unresolved V genes, and the rest has no known cause. The V and J calls and clone size come from that table; D and trimming were worked out from the DNA. This sample holds some 100,000 clones; about 90% were observed only once. The ten largest make up 1.5% to 2% of the sample.

The receptor was isolated from an adult in good health. This material consisted of peripheral blood, taken on day 0 of AZD1222 vaccination.

Here the CDR3 is given as CASSEMGSNQPQHF. The nucleotide sequence reads as follows: TGTGCCAGCAGTGAAATGGGTAGCAATCAGCCCCAGCATTTT. Recombination connected TRBV2 to TRBJ1-5, with no D gene named confidently. Relative to germline, V is 2 bases shorter and J is 0 bases shorter, with 5 bases between their ends. From cysteine to phenylalanine, the CDR3 is 14 amino acids long. Of the read, only the CDR3 DNA is kept; its 42 bases are in frame from base 1. The germline V gene gives CDR1 as SNHLY and CDR2 as FYNNEI.